One and the same sample provided the 31 T cell receptor beta chains below, sequenced in a study of cytomegalovirus exposure and HLA in healthy donors. Both 60 Vbeta primers and 13 Jbeta primers went into the PCR. Sequenced by immunoSEQ multiplex PCR; TCRdb stores in-frame clones only, minus some. Among over 100,000 clones listed, over 75% were seen once. Sequencing was carried out using PBMCs. Source of these receptors: a man aged 30 to 45 in good health and CMV-seronegative.

This sequence joins TRBV30 and TRBJ2-4, with a tentative D call TRBD1 (5 bases). This CDR3 contains 14 residues. The germline V gene encodes CDR1 GTSNPN and CDR2 SVGIG (reference sequence). V lost 0 bases to trimming and J lost 6 bases, with 12 bases between them. CDR3 protein: CAWSVLTGINIQYF. DNA for the CDR3: TGTGCCTGGAGTGTACTAACAGGCATAAACATTCAGTACTTC.

J is TRBJ2-5 and V is TRBV5-6; D might be TRBD1 (5 bases). Germline V gives CDR1 SGHDT, CDR2 YYEEEE. The V end lost 4 bases, the J end lost 1 base, and 20 bases lay between the germline ends. The CDR3 runs 17 residues. The CDR3 nucleotides read TGTGCCAGCAGCCGACCCCGTGACGGACACTTCCAAGAGACCCAGTACTTC. Translation gives CASSRPRDGHFQETQYF.

CDR3 sequence: CASSPIGSRTKSYEQYF. CDR3 DNA: TGTGCCAGCTCACCCATAGGCTCCCGGACAAAATCCTACGAGCAGTACTTC. V gene TRBV18 combines with J gene TRBJ2-7; weak D call: TRBD1 (5 bases). Trimming left V 3 bases short and J 1 base short, with 19 bases between. The germline V gene encodes CDR1 KGHSH and CDR2 LQKENI. The CDR3 consists of 17 residues.

V usage is TRBV2 and J usage is TRBJ2-1; 9 positions agree with TRBD2. With 4 bases clipped from V and 0 bases from J, the junction kept 10 bases outside the gene matches. The CDR3 extends over 18 amino acids. From germline, CDR1 is SNHLY and CDR2 FYNNEI. This chain's CDR3 is CASSGTAGGLSSYNEQFF. The DNA for the CDR3 is TGTGCCAGCAGTGGAACAGCGGGGGGCCTTAGCTCCTACAATGAGCAGTTCTTC.

J is TRBJ2-3 and V is TRBV11-2, with TRBD2 as a possible D gene (5 bases). In germline, CDR1 is SGHAT, CDR2 FQNNGV. V was clipped by 1 base and J by 3 bases, with 17 bases between them. The CDR3 has 17 residues. This CDR3 reads CASSLGAGPGLTDTQYF. CDR3 DNA: TGTGCCAGCAGCTTAGGAGCAGGCCCGGGGTTGACAGATACGCAGTATTTT.

The V gene is TRBV18, the J gene TRBJ1-2; perhaps TRBD1 as D (5 bases). V lost 2 bases and J lost 4, with 8 bases in between. This CDR3 has 13 amino acids. Germline values: CDR1 KGHSH, CDR2 LQKENI. The CDR3, as DNA: TGTGCCAGCTCACCAAGACAGTTCTATGGCTACACCTTC. The encoded protein is CASSPRQFYGYTF.

To note about this clone: Its ends do not fully match the called genes, so a read error is possible. This chain uses TRBV5-6 with TRBJ1-3, with D maybe TRBD1 (6 bases). Germline-derived CDR1 and CDR2 are SGHDT and YYEEEE. The CDR3 sequence is 14 residues long. The DNA for the CDR3 is TGTGCCAGCAGCCTGGGGGGCATTGGAAACACCATACATTTT. Its translation: CASSLGGIGNTIHF. The whole variable domain, remainder taken from reference TRBV5-6 and TRBJ1-3, is DAGVTQSPTHLIKTRGQQVTLRCSPKSGHDTVSWYQQALGQGPQFIFQYYEEEERQRGNFPDRFSGHQFPNYSSELNVNALLLGDSALYLCASSLGGIGNTIHFGEGSWLTVV.

This sequence joins TRBV7-2 and TRBJ2-2, with a tentative D call TRBD2 (5 bases). Germline values: CDR1 SGHTA, CDR2 FQGNSA. The CDR3 has 12 residues. The V end was cut by 2 bases, the J end by 8 bases, with 6 bases between. As DNA, the CDR3 is TGTGCCAGCAGCTTACCGGGAGGGGAGCTGTTTTTT. Translating gives CASSLPGGELFF.

The V call is TRBV6-1, the J call TRBJ2-7; 11 nucleotides match TRBD2. CDR1 is MNHNS, CDR2 SASEGT, per germline. Losses at the gene ends were 6 bases for V and 4 bases for J; bases not matched to a gene: 8. The CDR3 length is 15 residues. The CDR3 is CASRASVAGGYEQYF. The CDR3 DNA reads TGTGCCAGCAGGGCCTCTGTAGCGGGGGGGTACGAGCAGTACTTC.

V gene TRBV7-2 combines with J gene TRBJ1-5; TRBD1 might be the D (5 bases). There are 15 residues in the CDR3. Germline-derived CDR1 and CDR2 are SGHTA and FQGNSA. V was shortened by 1 base and J by 6 bases, with 13 bases between the two germline ends. CDR3 sequence (DNA): TGTGCCAGCAGCTTAGGGGGGAGGCGGGGTCAGCCCCAGCATTTT. Protein product: CASSLGGRRGQPQHF.

This clone was recorded once. The gene calls are TRBV21-1 and TRBJ2-7; TRBD1, as called in the table, went unchecked against the DNA. TRBV21-1 is a recognized pseudogene. The CDR3 length is 15 residues. The CDR3 nucleotides read TGTGCCAGCTGTCCCGACAGAACCTCCTCCTACGAGCAGTACTTC. Protein product: CASCPDRTSSYEQYF.

The chain joins TRBV27 to TRBJ1-6, with 7 bases aligning to TRBD1. Unmatched junction bases numbered 5, after V lost 5 bases and J lost 10 bases. Germline CDR1 is MNHEY and CDR2 is SMNVEV (reference sequence). The CDR3 is 13 amino acids. The CDR3 protein is CASSAQGWSPLHF. The CDR3, as DNA: TGTGCCAGCAGTGCACAGGGGTGGTCACCCCTCCACTTT.

This sequence joins TRBV28 and TRBJ1-2; TRBD1 agrees at 8 bases. With 2 bases clipped from V and 6 bases from J, the junction kept 2 bases outside the gene matches. The CDR3 has 13 amino acids. CDR1 MDHEN and CDR2 SYDVKM come from the germline V gene. CDR3 nucleotides: TGTGCCAGCAGTTTAACAGGGGGGAATGGCTACACCTTC. Translation gives CASSLTGGNGYTF.

The chain uses TRBV5-1 and TRBJ2-3, with TRBD2 matching over 8 bases. The CDR3 length is 18 residues. Trimming took 2 bases from V and 7 from J; bases not matched to a gene: 18. Germline V gives CDR1 SGHRS, CDR2 YFSETQ. The CDR3 is CASSFEAGVYVPPHTQYF. CDR3 DNA: TGCGCCAGCAGCTTTGAAGCGGGGGTATACGTCCCCCCTCATACGCAGTATTTT.

The chain employs TRBV7-8 and TRBJ1-4, with a possible D match to TRBD1 (6 bases). V was clipped by 2 bases and J by 7 bases, with 14 bases between them. This CDR3 spans 15 amino acids. Germline V lookup: CDR1 SGHVS, CDR2 FQNEAQ. CDR3: CASSLWNRVGEKLFF. As DNA, the CDR3 is TGTGCCAGCAGCTTATGGAACAGGGTTGGTGAAAAACTGTTTTTT.

The genes are TRBV4-3 and TRBJ1-1; maybe TRBD1 (6 bases). CDR3 length: 14 residues. The ends were cut back, 4 bases at V and 2 bases at J, with 11 bases in the middle. Germline CDR1 LGHNA, CDR2 YSLEER. The CDR3, as DNA: TGCGCCAGCAGCCCTGGGACATCCAACACTGAAGCTTTCTTT. Residues: CASSPGTSNTEAFF.

The chain uses TRBV5-1 and TRBJ2-5; D not resolved. CDR1 is SGHRS, CDR2 YFSETQ, per germline. This CDR3 is 14 amino acids long. V lost 3 bases and J lost 5, with 14 bases in between. CDR3 bases: TGCGCCAGCAGCTCGGGTCCCGTATCCGAGACCCAGTACTTC. It specifies CASSSGPVSETQYF.

The V gene is TRBV6-1, the J gene TRBJ2-3; TRBD1 agrees at 8 bases. Germline V CDR1 and CDR2: MNHNS, SASEGT. CDR3 length: 14 residues. The V segment lost 4 bases and the J segment 4 bases; nucleotides outside the gene matches: 4. CDR3 in DNA: TGTGCCAGCAGTGGACGACAGGGGTCAGATACGCAGTATTTT. Amino acids: CASSGRQGSDTQYF.

This clone came up once. The V call is TRBV15, the J call TRBJ2-5, with TRBD2 matching over 10 bases. The CDR3 has 19 residues. After removal of 8 bases from V and 0 bases from J, the junction contained 18 bases not matched to a gene. Germline V gene lookup returns CDR1 LNHNV and CDR2 YYDKDF (reference sequence). The CDR3 DNA follows: TGTGCCACCGCGAGACCCCGGGCTAGCGGGGGAACCAACCAAGAGACCCAGTACTTC. This sequence encodes CATARPRASGGTNQETQYF.

This clone was seen a single time. This rearrangement joins TRBV11-3 to TRBJ2-1; 10 bases map to TRBD1. The V segment lost 5 bases and the J segment 9 bases; nucleotides outside the gene matches: 13. CDR3 length equals 16 residues. CDR1 is SGHNT, CDR2 YENEEA, per germline. CDR3 loop: CASSPRRDRGLGEQFF. CDR3 in DNA: TGTGCCAGCAGCCCCCGCCGGGACAGGGGTTTGGGTGAGCAGTTCTTC.

J is TRBJ2-2 and V is TRBV5-1; TRBD2 matches 10 bases. This CDR3 spans 17 amino acids. V lost 2 bases and J lost 0; bases outside the gene matches: 4. Germline V lookup: CDR1 SGHRS, CDR2 YFSETQ. CDR3: CASSFSSGGANTGELFF. CDR3 coding DNA: TGCGCCAGCAGCTTTTCTAGCGGGGGCGCGAACACCGGGGAGCTGTTTTTT.

This rearrangement joins TRBV29-1 to TRBJ2-5; 8 nucleotides match TRBD1. CDR3 length equals 12 residues. The ends lost 6 bases at V and 4 bases at J; junction bases unmatched: 4. Germline CDR1 is SQVTM and CDR2 is ANQGSEA. The CDR3 region has the DNA TGCAGCGTACACGGACAGGGAGAGACCCAGTACTTC. Its translation: CSVHGQGETQYF.

The chain combines TRBV6-6 with TRBJ2-7; the match to TRBD1 covers 9 bases. CDR3 size: 14 residues. V shed 3 bases, J shed 1 base, and the junction held 1 base outside the gene matches. CDR1 is MNHNY and CDR2 is SVGAGI in the germline V gene (reference sequence). CDR3 sequence reads: CASSYGQGSYEQYF. As DNA, the CDR3 is TGTGCCAGCAGTTATGGACAGGGGTCCTACGAGCAGTACTTC.

V is TRBV4-3 and J is TRBJ1-1, with 7 bases fitting TRBD1. The CDR3 length is 18 residues. J lost 1 base, V lost 0 bases, and 11 bases had no gene match. CDR1 is LGHNA, CDR2 YSLEER, per germline. CDR3 protein: CASSQDRPTGSKNTEAFF. The DNA of the CDR3 is TGCGCCAGCAGCCAAGACCGACCGACAGGGTCTAAGAACACTGAAGCTTTCTTT.

The J gene is TRBJ1-1, the V gene TRBV6-5; D is uncertain. Trimming shortened V by 7 bases and J by 9 bases, and 18 bases separated the two germline ends. Per the germline V gene, CDR1 is MNHEY and CDR2 is SVGAGI. This CDR3 comprises 13 residues. CDR3 amino acids: CASTPRSWEKAFF. The DNA of the CDR3 is TGTGCCAGCACCCCGCGGAGTTGGGAGAAAGCTTTCTTT.

Only a few counts were recorded for this clone. The chain links TRBV2 to TRBJ1-1, with TRBD1 matching 7 bases. This CDR3 has 13 residues. From germline, CDR1 is SNHLY and CDR2 FYNNEI. The V gene end was trimmed by 5 bases and the J gene end by 5 bases; junction bases not matched to a gene: 5. As DNA, the CDR3 is TGTGCCAGCAGTCAAGTACAGGGGACTGAAGCTTTCTTT. Residues: CASSQVQGTEAFF.

Concerning this clone itself: Other DNA sequences from this sample encode an identical CDR3 as well. The genes are TRBV7-2 and TRBJ1-5; D uncertain. This CDR3 is 13 amino acids long. V lost 5 bases and J lost 0, with 5 bases in between. CDR1 and CDR2 from the germline V gene are SGHTA and FQGNSA. The CDR3 DNA reads TGTGCCAGCAGCCTATCTAGCAATCAGCCCCAGCATTTT. This sequence encodes CASSLSSNQPQHF. Supplemented by reference TRBV7-2 and TRBJ1-5, the full variable domain reads GAGVSQSPSNKVTEKGKDVELRCDPISGHTALYWYRQSLGQGLEFLIYFQGNSAPDKSGLPSDRFSAERTGGSVSTLTIQRTQQEDSAVYLCASSLSSNQPQHFGDGTRLSIL.

The chain links TRBV27 to TRBJ2-5, with 11 nucleotides matching TRBD2. The germline gives CDR1 MNHEY, CDR2 SMNVEV (reference sequence). The CDR3 runs to 14 residues. Losses at the gene ends were 5 bases for V and 1 base for J; bases not matched to a gene: 0. This CDR3 is CASSLAGGQETQYF. The CDR3 DNA sequence: TGTGCCAGCAGTCTAGCGGGGGGCCAAGAGACCCAGTACTTC.

The chain has TRBV18 and TRBJ2-3; TRBD2 aligns across 11 bases. Germline CDR1 KGHSH, CDR2 LQKENI. The CDR3 is 16 residues long. V lost 2 bases and J lost 3; bases outside the gene matches: 4. The CDR3 is CASSPMTSGTTDTQYF. CDR3 DNA: TGTGCCAGCTCACCAATGACTAGCGGGACAACAGATACGCAGTATTTT.

The chain carries TRBV4-1 and TRBJ2-3; no clear D gene. Per germline, CDR1 MGHRA and CDR2 YSYEKL. CDR3 length: 16 residues. The V gene lost 1 base and the J gene lost 1 base, with 12 bases spanning the gap. The CDR3 here is CASSQGSLGCTDTQYF. In DNA, the CDR3 is TGCGCCAGCAGCCAAGGCTCTCTGGGCTGCACAGATACGCAGTATTTT.

This chain uses TRBV9 with TRBJ2-1, with 13 positions matching TRBD2. The CDR3 consists of 15 residues. Germline V gene data show CDR1 as SGDLS and CDR2 as YYNGEE. The trim removed 4 bases at V and 9 bases at J, leaving 7 bases unmatched. The DNA of the CDR3 is TGTGCCAGCAGCACTAGCGGGGGGGCCAAGGTTGAGCAGTTCTTC. Its translation: CASSTSGGAKVEQFF.